Following are 10 T cell receptor beta chains from one sample sequenced in a study of monozygotic twins with inflammatory bowel disease. TCRdb reprocessed the 5' RACE reads, with one entry per CDR3 protein and no DNA. The specimen's table records around 450,000 distinct CDR3 sequences. Sequenced sample: blood. The receptor source for this set is a human donor with ulcerative colitis or Crohn's disease, or a healthy co-twin of an affected twin (not recorded which).

This chain connects TRBV5-5 to TRBJ2-1; absent DNA, TCRdb's TRBD1 call cannot be checked. Per the germline V gene, CDR1 is SGHKS and CDR2 is YYEKEE (reference sequence). This CDR3 contains 15 residues. CDR3 sequence: CASSGVSTQGNEQFF.

The chain carries TRBV11-2 and TRBJ2-7; the TRBD2 assignment by TCRdb is unverifiable without DNA. Per the germline V gene, CDR1 is SGHAT and CDR2 is FQNNGV. CDR3 size: 19 residues. CDR3 loop: CASSLGFLRPSGGAYEQYF.

The chain couples TRBV4-1 to TRBJ1-6; TCRdb outputs TRBD1, but without DNA this stays unchecked. The germline gives CDR1 MGHRA, CDR2 YSYEKL. The CDR3 has 17 amino acids. CDR3 residues: CASSQLATGGVGSPLHF.

The V gene is TRBV5-1, the J gene TRBJ2-1. Germline CDR1 reads SGHRS; CDR2 reads YFSETQ. The CDR3 length is 14 residues. This CDR3 is CASSLIGENNEQFF.

The chain recombines TRBV12-3 or TRBV12-4 with TRBJ2-3; TCRdb reports TRBD2, a call that lacks DNA to check it against. The CDR3 length is 15 residues. The CDR3 protein is CASKNLAGPTDTQYF.

V and J are TRBV5-6 and TRBJ2-1; there is no DNA to check the TCRdb D call of TRBD2. Germline V CDR1 and CDR2: SGHDT, YYEEEE. This CDR3 is built from 15 residues. The CDR3 sequence is CASSFGLAVNNEQFF.

The chain is built from TRBV7-8 and TRBJ2-7; TCRdb lists TRBD1, though no DNA is available to test this call. The germline CDR1 and CDR2 sequences are SGHVS and FQNEAQ. There are 14 residues in the CDR3. The CDR3 here is CATLKTGGNYEQYF. Variable domain in full (rest from reference TRBV7-8 and TRBJ2-7): GAGVSQSPRYKVAKRGQDVALRCDPISGHVSLFWYQQALGQGPEFLTYFQNEAQLDKSGLPSDRFFAERPEGSVSTLKIQRTQQEDSAVYLCATLKTGGNYEQYFGPGTRLTVT.

V usage is TRBV5-1 and J usage is TRBJ1-1; checking the TCRdb D call of TRBD1 is not possible without DNA. This CDR3 is 16 amino acids long. CDR1 and CDR2 (germline): SGHRS, YFSETQ. CDR3 residues: CASSGGPGTTNTEAFF.

The chain recombines TRBV7-9 with TRBJ1-1. CDR1 is SEHNR, CDR2 FQNEAQ, per germline (reference sequence). This CDR3 contains 13 residues. The CDR3 spells CASSLEDNTEAFF.

The chain recombines TRBV7-2 with TRBJ2-1; the D gene TCRdb calls, TRBD1, cannot be checked with no DNA. This CDR3 is built from 14 residues. Germline CDR1 SGHTA, CDR2 FQGNSA. The CDR3 here is CASSLIGGRDEQFF.